This T cell receptor beta chain was observed in a study of CD8 T cells in ankylosing spondylitis. Making use of molecular barcodes, quantitative 5'-RACE generated TCR beta libraries. TCRdb reprocessed the 5' RACE reads with MiXCR, giving one entry per CDR3 protein. The data contain about 130,000 distinct CDR3 sequences, 9.3% of them singletons. A note on this clonotype: Its antigen is currently unknown.

Germline loops: CDR1 SGHVS, CDR2 FQNEAQ. This CDR3 is 16 amino acids long. V lost 5 bases to trimming and J lost 3 bases; unmatched junction nucleotides: 9. Notes on the study in general: A TCR beta motif made of about 8 highly homologous variants seemed typical of ankylosing spondylitis blood.

The rearrangement links TRBV7-8 to TRBJ2-3, with 9 positions matching TRBD2. Sequencing was performed on blood, either unsorted or a sorted T cell fraction (not recorded which). The receptor was derived from a male donor with ankylosing spondylitis or in good health (not recorded which). The CDR3 is CASSHVPGLATDTQYF. CDR3 nucleotide sequence: TGTGCCAGCAGCCACGTGCCGGGACTAGCTACAGATACGCAGTATTTT.